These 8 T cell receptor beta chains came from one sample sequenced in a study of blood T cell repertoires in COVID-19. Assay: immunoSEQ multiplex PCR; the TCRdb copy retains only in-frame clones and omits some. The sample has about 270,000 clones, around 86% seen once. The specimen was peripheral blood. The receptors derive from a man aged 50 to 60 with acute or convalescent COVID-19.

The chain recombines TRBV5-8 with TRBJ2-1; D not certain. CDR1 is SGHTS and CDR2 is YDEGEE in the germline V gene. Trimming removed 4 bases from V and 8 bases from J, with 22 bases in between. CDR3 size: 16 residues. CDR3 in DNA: TGTGCCAGCAGCCAATGGGCCGCTCTAACGTTGCATGAGCAGTTCTTC. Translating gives CASSQWAALTLHEQFF.

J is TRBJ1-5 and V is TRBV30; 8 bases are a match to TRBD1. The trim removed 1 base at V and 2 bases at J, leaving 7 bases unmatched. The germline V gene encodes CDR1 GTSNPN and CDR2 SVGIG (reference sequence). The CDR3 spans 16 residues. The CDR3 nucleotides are TGTGCCTGGAGTGAGTGGGGCAGGGGGCGCAATCAGCCCCAGCATTTT. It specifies CAWSEWGRGRNQPQHF. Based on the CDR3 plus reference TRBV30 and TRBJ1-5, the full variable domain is SQTIHQWPATLVQPVGSPLSLECTVEGTSNPNLYWYRQAAGRGLQLLFYSVGIGQISSEVPQNLSASRPQDRQFILSSKKLLLSDSGFYLCAWSEWGRGRNQPQHFGDGTRLSIL.

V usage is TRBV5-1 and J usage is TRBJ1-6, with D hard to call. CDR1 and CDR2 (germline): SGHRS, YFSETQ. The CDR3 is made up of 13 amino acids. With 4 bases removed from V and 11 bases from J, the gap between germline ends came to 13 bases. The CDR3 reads CASSPSDEAPLHF. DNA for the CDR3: TGCGCCAGCAGCCCTTCGGATGAGGCACCCCTCCACTTT.

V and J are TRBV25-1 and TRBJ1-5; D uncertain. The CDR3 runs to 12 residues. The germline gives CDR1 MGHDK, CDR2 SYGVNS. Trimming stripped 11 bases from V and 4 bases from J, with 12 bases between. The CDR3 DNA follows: TGTGCCCCGGGAGTAGGTAATCAGCCCCAGCATTTT. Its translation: CAPGVGNQPQHF.

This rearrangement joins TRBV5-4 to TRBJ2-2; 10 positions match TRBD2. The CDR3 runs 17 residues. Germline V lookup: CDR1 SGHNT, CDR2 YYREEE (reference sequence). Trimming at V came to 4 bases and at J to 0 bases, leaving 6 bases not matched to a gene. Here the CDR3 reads CASSPRLAGANTGELFF. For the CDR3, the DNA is TGTGCCAGCAGCCCCCGCCTAGCGGGGGCGAACACCGGGGAGCTGTTTTTT.

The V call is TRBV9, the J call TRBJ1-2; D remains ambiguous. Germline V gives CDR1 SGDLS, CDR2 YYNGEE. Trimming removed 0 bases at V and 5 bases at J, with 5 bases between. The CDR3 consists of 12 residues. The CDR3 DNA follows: TGTGCCAGCAGCGTAGTAGATTATGGCTACACCTTC. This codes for CASSVVDYGYTF.

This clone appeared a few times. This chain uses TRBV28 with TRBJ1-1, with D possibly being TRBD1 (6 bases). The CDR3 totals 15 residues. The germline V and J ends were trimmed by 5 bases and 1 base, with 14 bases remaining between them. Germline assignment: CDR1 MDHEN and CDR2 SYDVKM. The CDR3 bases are TGTGCCAGCAGTCTCACAGGGACGGGGAACACTGAAGCTTTCTTT. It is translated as CASSLTGTGNTEAFF. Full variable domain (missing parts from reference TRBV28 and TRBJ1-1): DVKVTQSSRYLVKRTGEKVFLECVQDMDHENMFWYRQDPGLGLRLIYFSYDVKMKEKGDIPEGYSVSREKKERFSLILESASTNQTSMYLCASSLTGTGNTEAFFGQGTRLTVV.

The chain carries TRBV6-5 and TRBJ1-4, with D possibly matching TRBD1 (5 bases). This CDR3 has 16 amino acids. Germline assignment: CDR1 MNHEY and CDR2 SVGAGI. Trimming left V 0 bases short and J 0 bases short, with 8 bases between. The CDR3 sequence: CASSYSGVTTNEKLFF. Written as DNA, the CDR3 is TGTGCCAGCAGTTACTCAGGGGTTACAACTAATGAAAAACTGTTTTTT.